The source of this T cell receptor beta chain is a study of CD8 T cells in ankylosing spondylitis. Broader study findings: Clones tied to disease were said to be significantly enriched in matched ankylosing spondylitis synovial fluid.

In this sample, this clonotype turned up a few times. Its antigen is currently unknown. TCRdb called the 5' RACE reads again in MiXCR, with one record for every CDR3 protein. The sample records around 210,000 distinct CDR3 sequences, approximately 8% being singletons. This CDR3 has 14 amino acids. V lost 5 bases, J lost 4 bases, and 14 bases lay in between. Germline assignment: CDR1 SGHTA and CDR2 FQGNSA. V is TRBV7-2 and J is TRBJ1-1; D not certain. The clonotype originates from a female donor with ankylosing spondylitis or in good health (not recorded which). Sequencing input: blood, either unsorted or a sorted T cell fraction (not recorded which). The CDR3 spells CASSRTGRSTEAFF. Written as DNA, the CDR3 is TGTGCCAGCAGCCGAACCGGGCGGAGCACTGAAGCTTTCTTT. Full variable domain (outside the CDR3, taken from reference TRBV7-2 and TRBJ1-1): GAGVSQSPSNKVTEKGKDVELRCDPISGHTALYWYRQSLGQGLEFLIYFQGNSAPDKSGLPSDRFSAERTGGSVSTLTIQRTQQEDSAVYLCASSRTGRSTEAFFGQGTRLTVV.